The source of this T cell receptor beta chain is a study of radiotherapy plus CTLA-4 blockade in lung cancer (dated by TCRdb to 2017 to 2018). For context, the study as a whole: Objective responses occurred in roughly 19% of enrolled patients, and 30% to 35% achieved disease control. Study-wide conclusions, independent of this receptor: The strongest predictors of response, as reported, were early dynamic changes in blood T cell clones along with a rise in serum interferon-beta after radiation. After treatment with radiotherapy and ipilimumab, TCR clones that originated in tumors expanded in peripheral blood.

The CDR3 runs 16 residues from the cysteine to the phenylalanine. Only CDR3 DNA remains: 48 bases, in frame from the first base. The germline V gene encodes CDR1 ENHRY and CDR2 SYGVKD. Trimming removed 3 bases from V and 1 base from J, leaving 15 bases between the germline ends. Libraries were constructed by the immunoSEQ multiplex PCR assay. TCRdb obtained this table from immuneACCESS and retained in-frame rearrangements with V and J assigned. These tables miss some clones; where compared with another copy, unresolved V genes account for less than half of the shortfall, and the remainder is unexplained. The sample records tens of thousands of clones, approximately 78% of which are singletons. Of the sample, roughly 24% is held by the ten largest clones. Details on this clone: Its antigen is unknown. Base qualities are not at hand, and no much larger clone is one base apart.

In this study, focal radiation therapy paired with CTLA-4 blockade (ipilimumab) was tested in patients who had chemo-refractory metastatic non-small-cell lung cancer. The receptor chain draws on TRBV10-3 and TRBJ1-2, with no reliable assignment of the D segment. The clonotype originates from a human donor with non-small cell lung cancer that progressed on radiotherapy plus ipilimumab. The source was peripheral blood, collected from a patient treated with radiotherapy plus ipilimumab. Read as DNA, the sequence is TGTGCCATCAGTGATCTTAAAGGCGGCCTTAACTATGGCTACACCTTC. It specifies CAISDLKGGLNYGYTF.